The 14 T cell receptor beta chains presented below share a single source sample, sequenced in a study of tumor-infiltrating lymphocytes in primary liver carcinoma. The template, around 540 ng total RNA, yielded TCR beta cDNA made with a constant-region primer. Libraries covering TCR beta were generated through three nested multiplex PCR rounds (using a slightly modified ARM-PCR). PCR rounds one and two used TRBV1-TRBV30 forward primers with a C-beta reverse primer for 10 cycles each. TCRdb analysed the multiplex PCR reads with MiXCR anew, one entry per CDR3 protein. Among under 50,000 distinct CDR3 sequences listed, 65% to 80% were seen once. The source material, roughly 18-30 mg of unsorted bulk tissue, was used to co-extract RNA and DNA. Sequenced input: liver tumor tissue from sampling region 5. As for subset: tumor region T5, tumor centre. These receptors all come from a man between 35 and 55 years old with primary liver carcinoma and hepatitis B virus infection.

This rearrangement joins TRBV18 to TRBJ1-6; the D is unclear. This CDR3 has 12 residues. The V gene lost 6 bases and the J gene lost 14 bases, with 14 bases spanning the gap. Germline V CDR1 and CDR2: KGHSH, LQKENI. The CDR3 sequence: CASSSGGPALHF. The CDR3 region has the DNA TGTGCCAGCTCCTCCGGTGGCCCGGCCCTCCACTTT.

This clonotype appeared once. A read error may account for a junction end that differs from germline. The V gene is TRBV11-2, the J gene TRBJ2-7; tentatively, D is TRBD2 (6 bases). This CDR3 comprises 15 residues. Germline CDR1 SGHAT, CDR2 FQNNGV. This chain's CDR3 is CASSLGGALPYGQYF. The CDR3 DNA sequence: TGTGCCAGCAGCCTTGGCGGGGCTCTACCCTACGGGCAGTACTTC.

In this sample, this clonotype turned up once. One junction end does not reproduce the germline sequence, and a read error may be involved. The rearrangement uses TRBV5-6 and TRBJ2-1; D is unresolved. This CDR3 has 15 residues. Germline V CDR1 and CDR2: SGHDT, YYEEEE. CDR3 sequence (DNA): TGTGCCAGCAGCTTAACACCGAGCTCCCACAATGAGCAGTTCTTC. Translation: CASSLTPSSHNEQFF.

The gene calls are TRBV5-1 and TRBJ2-7; the match to TRBD1 covers 10 bases. Germline assignment: CDR1 SGHRS and CDR2 YFSETQ. The CDR3 has 13 amino acids. The J segment lost 6 bases and the V segment lost 9 bases, leaving 9 bases of the junction unmatched. The DNA for the CDR3 is TGCGCCAACAGGGACAGGGGAGTTGGCGAGCAGTACTTC. Amino acids: CANRDRGVGEQYF.

Remarks on this clonotype: Compared with germline, one end of the junction differs, possibly owing to a read error. The chain employs TRBV11-2 and TRBJ1-2; no reliable D call. The length of the CDR3 is 12 residues. Germline CDR1 and CDR2: SGHAT and FQNNGV. CDR3 amino acids: CATSTASYGHTF. Here the CDR3 DNA reads TGTGCCACTAGCACCGCCTCCTATGGCCACACCTTC. Based on the CDR3 plus reference TRBV11-2 and TRBJ1-2, the full variable domain is EAGVAQSPRYKIIEKRQSVAFWCNPISGHATLYWYQQILGQGPKLLIQFQNNGVVDDSQLPKDRFSAERLKGVDSTLKIQPAKLEDSAVYLCATSTASYGHTFGSGTRLTVV.

Details on this clonotype: Just one base apart from a much larger clone, this may be a read error. This chain joins TRBV5-1 and TRBJ2-5, with 11 bases lining up with TRBD2. Germline-derived CDR1 and CDR2 are SGHRS and YFSETQ. CDR3 length: 17 amino acids. The CDR3: CTSSLAVTSGSPETQYF. The CDR3 DNA follows: TGCACCAGCAGCTTGGCCGTAACTAGCGGGAGTCCAGAGACCCAGTACTTC.

Of note for this clonotype: Given a much more abundant clone one base away, this may be a read error. The genes are TRBV4-1 and TRBJ1-2, with 7 bases matching TRBD1. The junction had 13 bases not matched to a gene; V was cut back by 5 bases and J by 4 bases. The CDR3 consists of 16 residues. The V gene's germline CDR1 is MGHRA and CDR2 YSYEKL. The CDR3 reads CASSSQPTGMGYGYTF. The CDR3 bases are TGCGCCAGCAGCTCCCAACCGACAGGGATGGGCTATGGCTACACCTTC.

This clonotype was seen repeatedly, ten times or more. The chain employs TRBV4-2 and TRBJ1-2; D remains unclear. The CDR3 has 13 residues. Germline-derived CDR1 and CDR2 are LGHNA and YNFKEQ. V was trimmed by 1 base and J by 5 bases, leaving 8 bases between them. The CDR3 spells CASSQGAYYGYTF. CDR3 coding DNA: TGTGCCAGCAGCCAAGGGGCGTATTATGGCTACACCTTC.

Many counts were recorded for this clonotype. The chain combines TRBV29-1 with TRBJ1-1, with 11 bases fitting TRBD1. This CDR3 is built from 13 residues. Germline V gene sequence: CDR1 SQVTM, CDR2 ANQGSEA. Losses at the gene ends were 7 bases for V and 4 bases for J; bases not matched to a gene: 5. DNA of the CDR3: TGCAGCGCTGGGACAGGGGGTGGCACTGAAGCTTTCTTT. Its translation: CSAGTGGGTEAFF.

The chain links TRBV6-6 to TRBJ2-7; TRBD1 is a possible D gene (6 bases). In germline, CDR1 is MNHNY, CDR2 SVGAGI (reference sequence). CDR3 length equals 15 residues. Between the trimmed V and J ends, which lost 5 bases and 4 bases, there was a span of 18 bases. CDR3: CASSRGHTGYYEQYF. For the CDR3, the DNA is TGTGCCAGCAGTCGGGGACACACAGGGTATTACGAGCAGTACTTC.

The chain has TRBV5-6 and TRBJ1-2; possible D gene TRBD1, 6 bases. From germline, CDR1 is SGHDT and CDR2 YYEEEE. The CDR3 length is 16 residues. V was shortened by 4 bases and J by 3 bases, with 19 bases between the two germline ends. The CDR3 DNA follows: TGTGCCAGCAGCCTTGAACCGCGACAGGCGTACTATGGCTACACCTTC. The encoded protein is CASSLEPRQAYYGYTF.

Points on this clonotype: One end of the junction is discordant with germline, which a read error may explain. The chain is built from TRBV6-6 and TRBJ2-7; the D is unclear. The CDR3 contains 13 residues. The germline CDR1 and CDR2 sequences are MNHNY and SVGAGI (reference sequence). The CDR3 loop reads CTSSYNDQNEQYF. The CDR3 DNA follows: TGTACCAGCAGTTACAATGATCAAAACGAGCAGTACTTC.

The V call is TRBV12-3 or TRBV12-4, the J call TRBJ1-6; D is perhaps TRBD1 (5 bases). The CDR3 runs 16 residues. V lost 9 bases to trimming and J lost 10 bases, with 25 bases between them. The DNA of the CDR3 is TGTGCCAGGACTCCAGGCTCGGGCAGGGTGGGATCACCCCTCCACTTT. Protein sequence: CARTPGSGRVGSPLHF.

This clonotype was seen just once. This chain connects TRBV9 to TRBJ2-5, with 7 bases fitting TRBD2. V gave up 4 bases and J gave up 2 bases; unmatched junction bases: 5. The germline V gene encodes CDR1 SGDLS and CDR2 YYNGEE. The CDR3 is made up of 14 amino acids. Here the CDR3 DNA reads TGTGCCAGCAGCCCACGGGACTATCAAGAGACCCAGTACTTC. Encoded protein: CASSPRDYQETQYF.